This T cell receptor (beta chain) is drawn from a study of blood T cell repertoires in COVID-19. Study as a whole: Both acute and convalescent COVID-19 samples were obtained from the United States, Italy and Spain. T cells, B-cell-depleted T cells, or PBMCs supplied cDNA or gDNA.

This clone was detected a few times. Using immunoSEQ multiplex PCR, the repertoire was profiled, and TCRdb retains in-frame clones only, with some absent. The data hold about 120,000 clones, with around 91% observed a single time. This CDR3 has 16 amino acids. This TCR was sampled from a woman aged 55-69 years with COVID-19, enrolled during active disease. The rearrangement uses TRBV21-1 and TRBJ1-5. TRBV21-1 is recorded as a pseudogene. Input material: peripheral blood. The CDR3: CASSKGEACHNQPQHF. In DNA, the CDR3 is TGTGCCAGCAGCAAAGGGGAGGCCTGCCACAATCAGCCCCAGCATTTT.